The rows below give T cell receptor beta chains drawn from one sample of a study of blood T cell repertoires in COVID-19. Measured with immunoSEQ multiplex PCR; TCRdb has only the in-frame clones, and not every one. The table has roughly 400,000 clones, about 89% seen once. Sequencing was performed on peripheral blood. These receptors were collected from a woman in her fifties or sixties with COVID-19, enrolled during active disease. The CDR3 runs from the conserved cysteine through the conserved F or W. The order of the fields is D gene, J gene, clone size, V gene, CDR3 length, CDR3 DNA, CDR3 protein. D genes are given only for firm matches. Rows may omit the clone size; those that give it use once, few, many or a size class.

D: TRBD1; J: TRBJ2-2; size: NA; V: TRBV19; length: 16; DNA: TGTGCCAGTAGTATAGGTACAGGGGGCGGCACCGGGGAGCTGTTTTTT; CDR3: CASSIGTGGGTGELFF
D: NA; J: TRBJ1-2; size: NA; V: TRBV5-1; length: 15; DNA: TGCGCCAGCAGCAACACTAGGACAGCAGGCTATGGCTACACCTTC; CDR3: CASSNTRTAGYGYTF
D: NA; J: TRBJ2-1; size: NA; V: TRBV11-2; length: 13; DNA: TGTGCCAGCAGAAGGAGCTCCTACAATGAGCAGTTCTTC; CDR3: CASRRSSYNEQFF
D: TRBD2; J: TRBJ2-7; size: NA; V: TRBV27; length: 15; DNA: TGTGCCAGCAGTCCGAGACTAGCGGGGGTCTACGAGCAGTACTTC; CDR3: CASSPRLAGVYEQYF
D: TRBD1; J: TRBJ1-2; size: once; V: TRBV6-5; length: 15; DNA: TGTGCCAGCAGTATTCAGGACAGGGCTAACTATGGCTACACCTTC; CDR3: CASSIQDRANYGYTF
D: NA; J: TRBJ2-1; size: NA; V: TRBV19; length: 18; DNA: TGTGCCAGTAGTATAGATCGAGGAGGGGGGGCGTTTTACAATGAGCAGTTCTTC; CDR3: CASSIDRGGGAFYNEQFF
D: NA; J: TRBJ2-3; size: NA; V: TRBV3-1/TRBV3-2; length: 16; DNA: TGTGCCAGCAGCCAAGATGGGCTACTGAGCACAGATACGCAGTATTTT; CDR3: CASSQDGLLSTDTQYF
D: TRBD1; J: TRBJ1-2; size: NA; V: TRBV14; length: 15; DNA: TGTGCCAGCAGCCCCTTTTACAGGGGGCTCTATGGCTACACCTTC; CDR3: CASSPFYRGLYGYTF
D: NA; J: TRBJ2-5; size: NA; V: TRBV13; length: 14; DNA: TGTGCCAGCAGCAAAGTCCCGAGGGGGGAGACCCAGTACTTC; CDR3: CASSKVPRGETQYF
D: NA; J: TRBJ1-2; size: NA; V: TRBV20-1; length: 11; DNA: TGCAGTGCCACAGGGTTCGATGGCTACACCTTC; CDR3: CSATGFDGYTF